This T cell receptor beta chain was recovered during a study of cytomegalovirus exposure and HLA in healthy donors. Findings and limits, study-wide: Data from an earlier analysis indicated that most TCR beta V segments were productive either about 90% or about 30% of the time.

PCR was performed using 60 Vbeta and 13 Jbeta primers. As handled by the study authors: A later analysis counted 80 million or so unique TCR beta chains, some 12 million shared. This table comes from immunoSEQ multiplex PCR, and its TCRdb copy is limited to in-frame clones, with some not included. That table supplies the V and J calls and clone size; D and trimming were determined from the DNA. The ten most abundant clones cover around 2.9% of a sample with approximately 110,000 clones. The CDR3 length is 15 residues. V was pared by 2 bases and J by 5 bases, with 6 bases of the junction left unmatched. Per the germline V gene, CDR1 is SSHAT and CDR2 is FNYEAQ (reference sequence). Worth noting for this clone: Its antigen remains unknown.

Source material: PBMCs. The gene calls are TRBV7-7 and TRBJ2-5, with 9 nucleotides matching TRBD1. The TCR comes from a man aged 25 to 40 in good health and CMV-seronegative. CDR3 in amino acids: CASSLTGGANETQYF. In DNA form, the CDR3 reads TGTGCCAGCAGCTTAACAGGGGGCGCTAATGAGACCCAGTACTTC.